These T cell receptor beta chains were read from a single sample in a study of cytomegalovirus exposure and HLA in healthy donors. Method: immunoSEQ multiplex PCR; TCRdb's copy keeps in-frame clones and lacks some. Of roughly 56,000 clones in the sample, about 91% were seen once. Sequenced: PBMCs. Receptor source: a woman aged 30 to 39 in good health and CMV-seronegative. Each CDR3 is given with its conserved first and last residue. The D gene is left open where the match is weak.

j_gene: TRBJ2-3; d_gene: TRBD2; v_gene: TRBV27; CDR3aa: CASSPLTPLAGVPDTQYF; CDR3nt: TGTGCCAGCAGTCCGCTCACCCCACTAGCGGGAGTACCAGATACGCAGTATTTT
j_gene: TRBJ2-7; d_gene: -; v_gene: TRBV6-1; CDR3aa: CASTDSYEQYF; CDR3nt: TGTGCCAGCACCGACAGCTACGAGCAGTACTTC
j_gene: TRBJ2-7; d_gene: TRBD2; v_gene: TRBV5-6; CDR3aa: CASSSGLVRYEQYF; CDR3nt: TGTGCCAGCAGCTCGGGACTAGTCCGGTACGAGCAGTACTTC
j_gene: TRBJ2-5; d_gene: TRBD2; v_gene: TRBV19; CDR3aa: CASSPVAGGGETQYF; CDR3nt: TGTGCCAGTAGTCCGGTAGCGGGAGGTGGTGAGACCCAGTACTTC
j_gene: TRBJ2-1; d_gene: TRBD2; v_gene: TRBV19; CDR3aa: CASSISTSGSSYNEQFF; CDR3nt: TGTGCCAGTAGTATATCAACTAGCGGGAGCTCCTACAATGAGCAGTTCTTC
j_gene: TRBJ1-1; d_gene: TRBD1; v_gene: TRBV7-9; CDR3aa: CASRTGGYGEAFF; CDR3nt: TGTGCCAGCCGGACAGGGGGCTATGGTGAAGCTTTCTTT
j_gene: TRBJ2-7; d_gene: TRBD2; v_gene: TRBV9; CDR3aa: CASSVAASGPYEQYF; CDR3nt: TGTGCCAGCAGCGTAGCGGCTAGCGGGCCCTACGAGCAGTACTTC
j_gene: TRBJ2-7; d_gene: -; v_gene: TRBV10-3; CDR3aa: CAIGGGDFYEQYF; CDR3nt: TGTGCCATCGGTGGGGGAGACTTCTACGAGCAGTACTTC
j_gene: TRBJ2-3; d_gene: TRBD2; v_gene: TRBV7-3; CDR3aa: CASSFLSGTSTDTQYF; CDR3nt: TGTGCCAGCAGCTTCCTTAGCGGGACCAGCACAGATACGCAGTATTTT
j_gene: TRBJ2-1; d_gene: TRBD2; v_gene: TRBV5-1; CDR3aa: CASSFRLAGADEQFF; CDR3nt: TGCGCCAGCAGCTTTCGCCTAGCGGGAGCCGATGAGCAGTTCTTC
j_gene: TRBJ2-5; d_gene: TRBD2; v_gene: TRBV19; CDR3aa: CASSNRLAGEQETQYF; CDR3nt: TGTGCCAGTTCAAACAGACTAGCGGGAGAGCAAGAGACCCAGTACTTC
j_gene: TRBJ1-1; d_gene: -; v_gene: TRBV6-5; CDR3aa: CASRDGVRRAFF; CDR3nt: TGTGCCAGCAGGGACGGGGTCCGTAGGGCTTTCTTT
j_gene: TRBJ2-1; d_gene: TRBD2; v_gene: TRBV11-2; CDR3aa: CASSSAQPGGNEQFF; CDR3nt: TGTGCCAGCAGCTCTGCTCAACCGGGGGGTAATGAGCAGTTCTTC
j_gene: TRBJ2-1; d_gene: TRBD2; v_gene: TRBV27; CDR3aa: CASSSGTSGKNEQFF; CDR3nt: TGTGCCAGCAGTTCAGGGACTAGCGGGAAGAATGAGCAGTTCTTC
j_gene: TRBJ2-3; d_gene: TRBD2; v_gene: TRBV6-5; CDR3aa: CASSYRLAGASDTQYF; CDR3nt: TGTGCCAGCAGTTACCGACTAGCGGGAGCCTCAGATACGCAGTATTTT
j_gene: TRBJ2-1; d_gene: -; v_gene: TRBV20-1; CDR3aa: CSAEDNEQFF; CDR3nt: TGCAGTGCTGAGGATAATGAGCAGTTCTTC
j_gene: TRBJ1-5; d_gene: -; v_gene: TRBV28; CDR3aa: CASRPPNQPQHF; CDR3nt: TGTGCCTCGCGCCCTCCCAATCAGCCCCAGCATTTT